This T cell receptor (beta chain) was sequenced in a study of OX40 agonist ivuxolimab in advanced cancers. Study-level points and caveats: People who partly responded at 0.1-3.0 mg/kg had some of the least clonal expansion seen.

Sequenced by immunoSEQ multiplex PCR; TCRdb stores in-frame clones only, minus some. The table lists tens of thousands of clones, roughly 89% of them singletons. This clone occurred once. What it recognizes is unknown. Patients had blood sampled at baseline and again on cycle 4 day 1 and cycle 7 day 1. The CDR3 length is 13 residues. V lost 7 bases to trimming and J lost 7 bases, with 16 bases between them. Germline-derived CDR1 and CDR2 are MNHNY and SVGAGI (reference sequence). The sequences come from CD4+ or CD8+ T cells sorted from blood, collected in a trial of the OX40 agonist ivuxolimab. The J gene is TRBJ1-1, the V gene TRBV6-6; the D gene is possibly TRBD1 (5 bases). The receptor was derived from an adult with an advanced solid tumor such as melanoma, head and neck, liver or kidney cancer. The CDR3 loop reads CASTPLSQGEAFF. CDR3 in DNA: TGTGCCAGCACTCCTCTATCCCAGGGTGAAGCTTTCTTT.